The 28 T cell receptor beta chains below were found in one sample sequenced in a study of cytomegalovirus exposure and HLA in healthy donors. PCR used 60 Vbeta primers and 13 Jbeta primers. Clones were read by immunoSEQ multiplex PCR, and TCRdb kept only the in-frame ones, dropping some. This table lists some 34,000 clones. Sequences were obtained from PBMCs. The receptors here all came from a woman aged 40 to 50 in good health and CMV-seropositive.

This rearrangement joins TRBV7-9 to TRBJ2-3, with 7 bases fitting TRBD1. Germline V gene lookup returns CDR1 SEHNR and CDR2 FQNEAQ (reference sequence). The CDR3 is 15 residues long. V was pared by 3 bases and J by 0 bases, with 3 bases of the junction left unmatched. The DNA of the CDR3 is TGTGCCAGCAGCTTCACGACAGGGAGCACAGATACGCAGTATTTT. It specifies CASSFTTGSTDTQYF.

CDR3 nucleotide sequence: TGTGCCAGCAGCCACAGCTATAGCAATCAGCCCCAGCATTTT. Amino acid sequence: CASSHSYSNQPQHF. The chain carries TRBV5-6 and TRBJ1-5, with D unclear. The V gene's germline CDR1 is SGHDT and CDR2 YYEEEE. CDR3 length: 14 residues. V was cut by 4 bases and J by 0 bases, with 8 bases left in between.

The chain joins TRBV18 to TRBJ2-1, with D perhaps matching TRBD2 (6 bases). CDR3 length: 13 amino acids. Germline loops: CDR1 KGHSH, CDR2 LQKENI. Trimming shortened V by 5 bases and J by 6 bases, and 11 bases separated the two germline ends. CDR3 bases: TGTGCCAGCTCATCGGGAGTGGTCAATGAGCAGTTCTTC. Translation: CASSSGVVNEQFF.

The V and J genes are TRBV9 and TRBJ2-1; tentative D call: TRBD2 (6 bases). V was pared by 7 bases and J by 5 bases, with 16 bases between. The CDR3 extends over 14 amino acids. Germline values: CDR1 SGDLS, CDR2 YYNGEE. The CDR3, as DNA: TGTGCCAGCTTTGTAGGGGAGGACGACAATGAGCAGTTCTTC. Protein: CASFVGEDDNEQFF.

The V call is TRBV5-1, the J call TRBJ1-5; possible D gene TRBD1, 5 bases. The V and J ends lost 2 bases and 2 bases respectively, with 11 bases between them. From germline, CDR1 is SGHRS and CDR2 YFSETQ. The CDR3 is 15 residues long. The CDR3 nucleotides are TGCGCCAGCAGCTTAGGAGGGGCGCGCAATCAGCCCCAGCATTTT. It translates to CASSLGGARNQPQHF. The full variable domain, with the rest looked up from reference TRBV5-1 and TRBJ1-5, is KAGVTQTPRYLIKTRGQQVTLSCSPISGHRSVSWYQQTPGQGLQFLFEYFSETQRNKGNFPGRFSGRQFSNSRSEMNVSTLELGDSALYLCASSLGGARNQPQHFGDGTRLSIL.

The chain is built from TRBV29-1 and TRBJ2-3, with D perhaps TRBD2 (5 bases). CDR3 size: 13 residues. The V end was cut by 7 bases, the J end by 0 bases, with 11 bases between. Germline CDR1 reads SQVTM; CDR2 reads ANQGSEA. The CDR3 loop reads CSATTASTDTQYF. The CDR3 DNA follows: TGCAGCGCGACTACCGCTAGCACAGATACGCAGTATTTT.

The V call is TRBV7-2, the J call TRBJ2-2; 10 bases are shared with TRBD1. Unmatched junction bases numbered 6, after V lost 9 bases and J lost 2 bases. This CDR3 is 15 amino acids long. Per germline, CDR1 SGHTA and CDR2 FQGNSA. The CDR3: CARAGQGRNTGELFF. CDR3 DNA sequence: TGTGCCAGGGCGGGACAGGGGAGAAACACCGGGGAGCTGTTTTTT.

This chain uses TRBV19 with TRBJ1-4, with D perhaps matching TRBD1 (5 bases). From germline, CDR1 is LNHDA and CDR2 SQIVND (reference sequence). The CDR3 is 14 residues long. Trimming took off 5 bases at V and 2 bases at J, with 9 bases between the two ends. CDR3 region: CASSLTDTNEKLFF. The CDR3 DNA is TGTGCCAGTAGTCTGACAGACACTAATGAAAAACTGTTTTTT.

The chain has TRBV7-3 and TRBJ2-3, with D tentatively TRBD2 (6 bases). This CDR3 has 13 residues. Trimming left V 2 bases short and J 6 bases short, with 9 bases between. The V gene's germline CDR1 is SGHTA and CDR2 FQGTGA. This CDR3 reads CASSLGRGDTQYF. For the CDR3, the DNA is TGTGCCAGCAGCTTAGGCCGGGGGGATACGCAGTATTTT.

The V call is TRBV25-1, the J call TRBJ2-7, with TRBD1 matching 7 bases. The CDR3 extends over 14 amino acids. The V segment lost 8 bases and the J segment 0 bases; nucleotides outside the gene matches: 7. Germline V lookup: CDR1 MGHDK, CDR2 SYGVNS. The CDR3 protein is CASEDRVNSYEQYF. The CDR3 DNA reads TGTGCCAGCGAAGACAGGGTAAACTCCTACGAGCAGTACTTC.

V is TRBV2 and J is TRBJ2-4; D gene unclear. Germline CDR1 reads SNHLY; CDR2 reads FYNNEI. The ends were cut back, 3 bases at V and 5 bases at J, with 5 bases in the middle. This CDR3 has 12 amino acids. This chain's CDR3 is CASSEPENIQYF. The CDR3 DNA sequence: TGTGCCAGCAGTGAGCCAGAAAACATTCAGTACTTC.

CDR3 protein: CASSLRQGGYEQYF. CDR3 DNA sequence: TGTGCCAGCAGTCTTAGACAGGGGGGATACGAGCAGTACTTC. This chain connects TRBV6-1 to TRBJ2-7, with 9 bases lining up with TRBD1. Germline V CDR1 and CDR2: MNHNS, SASEGT. This CDR3 contains 14 residues. The junction had 6 bases not matched to a gene; V was cut back by 5 bases and J by 4 bases.

V is TRBV28 and J is TRBJ2-1; the match to TRBD2 covers 7 bases. Germline CDR1 MDHEN, CDR2 SYDVKM. V lost 8 bases, J lost 7 bases, and 11 bases stayed unmatched. The CDR3 extends over 14 amino acids. The CDR3 nucleotides are TGTGCCAGCCAGCGGGACGGCGAGGTTAATGAGCAGTTCTTC. Its translation is CASQRDGEVNEQFF.

The chain is built from TRBV27 and TRBJ2-7; the D gene is possibly TRBD2 (5 bases). The germline V gene encodes CDR1 MNHEY and CDR2 SMNVEV (reference sequence). Trimming cost V 7 bases and J 4 bases, with 20 bases left between them. This CDR3 region has 15 residues. The CDR3 DNA reads TGTGCCAGCATGGGTCTTGTGTCCAGCGGATACGAGCAGTACTTC. Residues: CASMGLVSSGYEQYF.

The CDR3, as DNA: TGTGCCACCAGCAGAGTGGATCGGGTTGACACTGAAGCTTTCTTT. Encoded protein: CATSRVDRVDTEAFF. The V and J genes are TRBV15 and TRBJ1-1, with D unclear. Per the germline V gene, CDR1 is LNHNV and CDR2 is YYDKDF (reference sequence). V was trimmed by 1 base and J by 3 bases, leaving 12 bases between them. The CDR3 spans 15 residues.

This chain joins TRBV6-5 and TRBJ2-1, with a tentative D call TRBD1 (5 bases). The germline CDR1 and CDR2 sequences are MNHEY and SVGAGI. The CDR3 covers 14 residues. Trimming took 4 bases from V and 6 from J, leaving 13 bases between them. The CDR3 region has the DNA TGTGCCAGCAGTTCCACCTCCCAGGGCAATGAGCAGTTCTTC. Protein: CASSSTSQGNEQFF.

The chain is built from TRBV7-9 and TRBJ1-2, with TRBD1 matching over 11 bases. This CDR3 has 13 amino acids. Germline CDR1 is SEHNR and CDR2 is FQNEAQ (reference sequence). With 5 bases clipped from V and 4 bases from J, the junction kept 0 bases outside the gene matches. CDR3 sequence (DNA): TGTGCCAGCAGCGGGACAGGGGGCTATGGCTACACCTTC. Its protein is CASSGTGGYGYTF.

This chain links TRBV13 with TRBJ2-3, with 10 bases fitting TRBD2. From germline, CDR1 is PRHDT and CDR2 FYEKMQ (reference sequence). The V gene end was trimmed by 8 bases and the J gene end by 0 bases; junction bases not matched to a gene: 8. The CDR3 totals 16 residues. The CDR3: CASVGLAGASTDTQYF. The CDR3 nucleotides are TGTGCCAGCGTGGGCCTAGCGGGAGCTAGCACAGATACGCAGTATTTT.

V gene TRBV19 combines with J gene TRBJ1-2; no clear D gene. Germline values: CDR1 LNHDA, CDR2 SQIVND (reference sequence). V shed 2 bases and J shed 9 bases, with 22 bases lying between them. This CDR3 region has 16 residues. The DNA for the CDR3 is TGTGCCAGTAGTATATCCTCTAGGACCCCAGCGGTAAGCTACACCTTC. Translated: CASSISSRTPAVSYTF.

The chain is built from TRBV5-6 and TRBJ2-3, with D possibly TRBD2 on 5 matching bases. Trimming took 1 base from V and 5 from J, leaving 11 bases between them. CDR1 and CDR2 from the germline V gene are SGHDT and YYEEEE. The CDR3 has 14 amino acids. Here the CDR3 DNA reads TGTGCCAGCAGCTTGCTAGCCGGGCAAGATACGCAGTATTTT. Translated: CASSLLAGQDTQYF. The full variable domain, completed using reference TRBV5-6 and TRBJ2-3, is DAGVTQSPTHLIKTRGQQVTLRCSPKSGHDTVSWYQQALGQGPQFIFQYYEEEERQRGNFPDRFSGHQFPNYSSELNVNALLLGDSALYLCASSLLAGQDTQYFGPGTRLTVL.

This sequence joins TRBV28 and TRBJ2-7; the match to TRBD2 covers 7 bases. The CDR3 spans 14 residues. Germline V gene sequence: CDR1 MDHEN, CDR2 SYDVKM. V was clipped by 3 bases and J by 1 base; unmatched bases: 3. DNA for the CDR3: TGTGCCAGCAGTTTGGGGGGGAGTTCCTACGAGCAGTACTTC. It codes for CASSLGGSSYEQYF.

The chain links TRBV6-1 to TRBJ2-2; D not resolved. The length of the CDR3 is 15 residues. Trimming shortened V by 1 base and J by 1 base, and 7 bases separated the two germline ends. CDR1 MNHNS and CDR2 SASEGT come from the germline V gene. The CDR3 DNA follows: TGTGCCAGCAGTGAAGTATTAGAGAACACCGGGGAGCTGTTTTTT. Translated: CASSEVLENTGELFF.

The V call is TRBV6-1, the J call TRBJ1-5, with 7 nucleotides matching TRBD1. The V gene's germline CDR1 is MNHNS and CDR2 SASEGT. The CDR3 contains 14 residues. The V segment lost 7 bases and the J segment 5 bases; nucleotides outside the gene matches: 8. The DNA for the CDR3 is TGTGCCAGCACCCTAAGGACAGGAGATCAGCCCCAGCATTTT. Protein sequence: CASTLRTGDQPQHF.

The genes are TRBV29-1 and TRBJ1-2, with TRBD1 matching 8 bases. Looked up from germline, CDR1 is SQVTM and CDR2 is ANQGSEA. The ends lost 5 bases at V and 8 bases at J; junction bases unmatched: 16. The CDR3 has 15 amino acids. In nucleotides, the CDR3 is TGCAGCGTTTCGATTACGACAGGGGAAGGACGGGGCTACACCTTC. Its translation is CSVSITTGEGRGYTF.

V usage is TRBV4-1 and J usage is TRBJ1-2, with a tentative D call TRBD1 (5 bases). V lost 0 bases and J 4 bases, leaving 12 bases between the germline ends. There are 15 residues in the CDR3. CDR1 MGHRA and CDR2 YSYEKL come from the germline V gene. The CDR3 spells CASSQDAQASYGYTF. Written as DNA, the CDR3 is TGCGCCAGCAGCCAAGATGCACAGGCGTCCTATGGCTACACCTTC.

The rearrangement joins TRBV7-2 to TRBJ2-1; tentatively, D is TRBD2 (6 bases). V lost 0 bases, J lost 1 base, and 25 bases lay in between. The CDR3 has 21 amino acids. CDR1 and CDR2 (germline): SGHTA, FQGNSA. The CDR3: CASSLASPGLRPQDSYNEQFF. The CDR3 DNA follows: TGTGCCAGCAGCTTAGCCAGCCCGGGACTGAGGCCCCAAGATTCCTACAATGAGCAGTTCTTC. Full variable domain (outside the CDR3, taken from reference TRBV7-2 and TRBJ2-1): GAGVSQSPSNKVTEKGKDVELRCDPISGHTALYWYRQSLGQGLEFLIYFQGNSAPDKSGLPSDRFSAERTGGSVSTLTIQRTQQEDSAVYLCASSLASPGLRPQDSYNEQFFGPGTRLTVL.

The chain employs TRBV9 and TRBJ2-1; 9 bases align to TRBD2. CDR3 size: 16 residues. The germline CDR1 and CDR2 sequences are SGDLS and YYNGEE. J gave up 10 bases and V 0 bases, and 11 bases lay outside the gene matches. CDR3 in DNA: TGTGCCAGCAGCGTAGGGGGTAGCGGGGGAGGTGGGGAGCAGTTCTTC. Residues: CASSVGGSGGGGEQFF.

V gene TRBV19 combines with J gene TRBJ2-7, with 7 bases fitting TRBD1. CDR1 and CDR2 (germline): LNHDA, SQIVND (reference sequence). The CDR3 has 15 amino acids. Unmatched junction bases numbered 6, after V lost 4 bases and J lost 0 bases. The CDR3 is CASSTGTENSYEQYF. The DNA for the CDR3 is TGTGCCAGTAGTACCGGGACAGAGAACTCCTACGAGCAGTACTTC.